This T cell receptor beta chain originates from a study of shared clonotypes between healthy human individuals. Measured with immunoSEQ multiplex PCR; TCRdb has only the in-frame clones, and not every one. The sample shows about 580,000 clones, 98% of them seen only once. Cells designated naive CD8 were CD45RO-negative and were positively selected for CCR7, with terminally differentiated effector memory CD45RA+ cells excluded. V was trimmed by 3 bases and J by 6 bases, leaving 8 bases between them. The CDR3 has 12 amino acids. Looked up from germline, CDR1 is SQVTM and CDR2 is ANQGSEA. This chain links TRBV29-1 with TRBJ2-2; D is perhaps TRBD1 (6 bases). The clonotype was recovered from a young man in good health. The sequenced sample was naive CD8+ T cells sorted from blood. The CDR3 nucleotides are TGCAGCGTTGAGGGGGCCCCCGGGGAGCTGTTTTTT. The encoded protein is CSVEGAPGELFF.